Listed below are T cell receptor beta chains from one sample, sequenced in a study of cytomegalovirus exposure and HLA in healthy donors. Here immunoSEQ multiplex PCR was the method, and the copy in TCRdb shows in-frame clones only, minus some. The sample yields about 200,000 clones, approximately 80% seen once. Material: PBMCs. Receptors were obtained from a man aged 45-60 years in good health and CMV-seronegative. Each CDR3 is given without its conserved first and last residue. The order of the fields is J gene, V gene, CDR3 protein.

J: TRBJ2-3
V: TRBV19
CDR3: ASTPLGLAGGPSGPDTQY

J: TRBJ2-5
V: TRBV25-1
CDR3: ASSDDLAGVGETQY

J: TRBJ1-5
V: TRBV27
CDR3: ASSSVRTGPNQPQH

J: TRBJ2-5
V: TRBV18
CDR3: ASPPTRDRAGETQY

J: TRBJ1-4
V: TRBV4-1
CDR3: ASSHLYREKLF

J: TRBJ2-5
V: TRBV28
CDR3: ASRLAGGETQY

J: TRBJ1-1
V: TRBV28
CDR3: ASNEWAGKNTEAF

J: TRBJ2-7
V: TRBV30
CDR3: AWSVQVISYEQY

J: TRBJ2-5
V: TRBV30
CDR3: AWSGLAGMQGTQY

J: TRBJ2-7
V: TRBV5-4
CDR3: ASSLTLLAGASYEQY

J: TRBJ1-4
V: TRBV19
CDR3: ASSIAGIANEKLF

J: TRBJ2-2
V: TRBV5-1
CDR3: ASSPTGGTGELF

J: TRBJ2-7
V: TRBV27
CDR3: ASTLTPPSGRDSSYEQY

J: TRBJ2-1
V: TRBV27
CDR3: ASSQGAGGSYNEQF

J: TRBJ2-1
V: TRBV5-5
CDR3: ASSRGRTSVNNEQF

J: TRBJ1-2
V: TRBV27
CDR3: ASSLFGQGSYGYT

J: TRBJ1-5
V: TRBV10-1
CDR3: ASSAQGTGDPSYSNQPQH

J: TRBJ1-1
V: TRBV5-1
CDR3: ASSPRDFKGSTEAF

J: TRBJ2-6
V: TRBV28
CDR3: ASSLDRSGANVLT

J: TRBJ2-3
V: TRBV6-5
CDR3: ASSSSILPTDTQY

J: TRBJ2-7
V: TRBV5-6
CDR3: ASSLYAPYEQY

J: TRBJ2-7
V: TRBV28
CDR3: ASSAHRDNY

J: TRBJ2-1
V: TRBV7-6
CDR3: ASSYAGTGYNEQF

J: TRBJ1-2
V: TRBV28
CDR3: ASSPHMSGDYGYT

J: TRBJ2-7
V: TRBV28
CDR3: ASSPSGTSGRGRSYEQY

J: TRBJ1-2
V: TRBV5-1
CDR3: ASSSQGQLDGYT

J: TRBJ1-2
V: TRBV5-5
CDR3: ASDSEFGYT

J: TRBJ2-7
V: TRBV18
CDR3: ASSPFASGDSSYEQY

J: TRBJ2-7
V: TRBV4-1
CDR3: ASSQDQPGGSYEQY

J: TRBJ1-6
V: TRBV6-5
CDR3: ASSYGGQGSPLH

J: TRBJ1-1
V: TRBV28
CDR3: ASSFSSTGGTEAF